This T cell receptor (beta chain) was found in a study of CD8+ T cells in alopecia areata. Study outcomes and limitations: Normal skin's resident alphabeta T cells are sequenced alongside lesional scalp T cells. It was lesional scalp, especially alopecia totalis/universalis, that showed higher clonality than normal scalp.

In its sample, this clone was seen once. What it binds is not known. Trimming removed 2 bases at V and 1 base at J, with 9 bases between. Germline CDR1 is SGHRS and CDR2 is YFSETQ. The CDR3 is 14 amino acids. Sequencing relied on a cDNA template that was reverse transcribed from extracted RNA. Assay used: immunoSEQ multiplex PCR; TCRdb lists only in-frame clones, some missing. Here the sample spans approximately 140,000 clones, approximately 87% being singletons. The sequence came from a human donor with alopecia areata. The sample consisted of CD8+ T cells sorted from blood, taken at week 0. The chain is built from TRBV5-1 and TRBJ1-1; no reliable D call. CDR3 loop: CASSFGQGNTEAFF. The CDR3 coding sequence is TGCGCCAGCAGCTTTGGCCAAGGGAACACTGAAGCTTTCTTT.